The TCR beta chain under discussion was sequenced for a study of control samples from healthy donors and cancer patients. TCRdb keeps only in-frame clones here, not all; method: immunoSEQ multiplex PCR. The sample lists approximately 89,000 clones, under 90% occurring once. Germline CDR1 SGHRS, CDR2 YFSETQ. Trimming pared 4 bases from V and 7 bases from J, leaving 17 bases between. The CDR3 has 15 residues. The rearrangement uses TRBV5-1 and TRBJ1-4, with a possible D match to TRBD1 (6 bases). The sequence was collected from a woman aged 40-49 years in good health. The sequenced sample was blood. DNA of the CDR3: TGCGCCAGCAGCCAACAGGGACTATCGGGTGAAAAACTGTTTTTT. Translated, it gives CASSQQGLSGEKLFF.